The sample holds one count of the clone carrying this T cell receptor (beta chain). These data belong to a study of blood T cell repertoires in COVID-19. Study-wide context: Acute and convalescent COVID-19 specimens originated in the United States, Italy and Spain. T cells, B-cell-depleted T cells, or PBMCs provided the cDNA or gDNA that served as material.

Original processing methods: Using reference gene primer amplification, nucleated cell counts were estimated. Measured with immunoSEQ multiplex PCR; TCRdb has only the in-frame clones, and not every one. V and J calls plus clone size are reproduced from that table; the DNA served to infer D and trimming. The sample has about 50,000 clones, over 90% seen once. This CDR3 region has 13 residues. Trimming cost V 3 bases and J 6 bases, with 12 bases left between them. Germline V lookup: CDR1 GTSNPN, CDR2 SVGIG (reference sequence). Source material: peripheral blood. This receptor was obtained from a woman at least 80 years old with acute or convalescent COVID-19. The gene calls are TRBV30 and TRBJ2-1, with a weak D call TRBD2 (5 bases). The CDR3 sequence: CAWRKVASNEQFF. The CDR3 DNA reads TGTGCCTGGAGAAAGGTAGCGAGCAATGAGCAGTTCTTC.